Below, 8 T cell receptor beta chains from the same sample are listed, as sequenced in a study of blood T cell repertoires in COVID-19. Produced via immunoSEQ multiplex PCR; TCRdb's table is partial and in-frame only. The table shows around 250,000 clones, with nearly 90% occurring only once. The sequenced material came from peripheral blood. The origin of the receptors is a human donor in a cohort sampled during active COVID-19.

The chain uses TRBV7-2 and TRBJ2-7; the match to TRBD1 covers 7 bases. CDR3 length: 14 amino acids. The junction had 8 bases not matched to a gene; V was cut back by 5 bases and J by 4 bases. From germline, CDR1 is SGHTA and CDR2 FQGNSA. CDR3 sequence: CASSDGTVVYEQYF. The DNA for the CDR3 is TGTGCCAGCAGCGACGGGACAGTTGTTTACGAGCAGTACTTC.

This chain connects TRBV9 to TRBJ2-7; TRBD2 is a possible D gene (6 bases). V gave up 0 bases and J gave up 4 bases, with 14 bases separating them. CDR3 length: 15 amino acids. Per germline, CDR1 SGDLS and CDR2 YYNGEE. DNA for the CDR3: TGTGCCAGCAGCGTAGAAGGGGACTCGGTATACGAGCAGTACTTC. This translates into CASSVEGDSVYEQYF.

This rearrangement joins TRBV24-1 to TRBJ1-2; TRBD1 aligns across 10 bases. CDR3 size: 14 residues. The germline gives CDR1 KGHDR, CDR2 SFDVKD. J was trimmed by 11 bases and V by 3 bases; bases with no gene match: 8. In DNA form, the CDR3 reads TGTGCCACCAGTGATATACGGGACAGGGGAAGGTACACCTTC. Residues: CATSDIRDRGRYTF.

Concerning this clone: The sample contains more than one DNA sequence encoding this CDR3. The rearrangement joins TRBV5-1 to TRBJ2-7; TRBD1 matches 8 bases. J was trimmed by 2 bases and V by 0 bases; bases with no gene match: 4. CDR1 and CDR2 from the germline V gene are SGHRS and YFSETQ. The CDR3 has 15 amino acids. The CDR3 region has the DNA TGCGCCAGCAGCTTGGCCGGGACAGGAGCCTACGAGCAGTACTTC. It specifies CASSLAGTGAYEQYF. Combining the CDR3 with reference TRBV5-1 and TRBJ2-7 gives the whole variable domain KAGVTQTPRYLIKTRGQQVTLSCSPISGHRSVSWYQQTPGQGLQFLFEYFSETQRNKGNFPGRFSGRQFSNSRSEMNVSTLELGDSALYLCASSLAGTGAYEQYFGPGTRLTVT.

The chain combines TRBV7-2 with TRBJ1-5, with D unclear. Looked up from germline, CDR1 is SGHTA and CDR2 is FQGNSA. There are 15 residues in the CDR3. Trimming shortened V by 1 base and J by 0 bases, and 7 bases separated the two germline ends. The DNA for the CDR3 is TGTGCCAGCAGCTTAGGCCACAATAGCAATCAGCCCCAGCATTTT. As protein: CASSLGHNSNQPQHF.

This clone occurred once. This rearrangement joins TRBV5-4 to TRBJ2-3; D may be TRBD1 (5 bases). CDR3 length equals 13 residues. The ends were cut back, 4 bases at V and 6 bases at J, with 12 bases in the middle. Germline-derived CDR1 and CDR2 are SGHNT and YYREEE (reference sequence). The CDR3 is CASSAGFTDTQYF. In DNA, the CDR3 is TGTGCCAGCAGCGCAGGGTTCACGGATACGCAGTATTTT.

V gene TRBV9 combines with J gene TRBJ1-1; D not certain. Trimming left V 0 bases short and J 5 bases short, with 8 bases between. This CDR3 has 13 amino acids. CDR1 is SGDLS, CDR2 YYNGEE, per germline. The CDR3 DNA is TGTGCCAGCAGCGTAGCGAGAGAGACTGAAGCTTTCTTT. This gives the protein CASSVARETEAFF.

The chain links TRBV6-6 to TRBJ2-1, with D maybe TRBD2 (6 bases). Germline CDR1 and CDR2: MNHNY and SVGAGI (reference sequence). V was clipped by 10 bases and J by 10 bases, with 20 bases between them. The CDR3 contains 13 residues. This CDR3 is CAIGGRLQQEQFF. For the CDR3, the DNA is TGTGCCATCGGTGGGAGGTTGCAACAAGAGCAGTTCTTC.